This T cell receptor (beta chain) was sequenced during a study of neoadjuvant anti-PD-1 for oral cavity cancer. Stage II-IVA oral cavity squamous cell carcinoma was new and untreated by systemic or radiation therapy. Analysis of PBMCs was direct, with no culture step. General observations from the study: With three patients per group, TCR findings need larger cohorts. Higher pretreatment Treg/Th17 ratios tracked higher pretreatment blood clonality.

This CDR3 comprises 13 residues. V gave up 5 bases and J gave up 1 base; unmatched junction bases: 1. Germline-derived CDR1 and CDR2 are SEHNR and FQNEAQ (reference sequence). TCRdb keeps only in-frame clones here, not all; method: immunoSEQ multiplex PCR. Of 17,000 or so clones detected, around three fifths appear once; the ten largest clones hold 2.8%. This clone showed up just a few times. What it recognizes is unknown. V and J are TRBV7-9 and TRBJ1-1; TRBD1 aligns across 7 bases. This TCR was sampled from a person between 40 and 85 years old with oral cavity squamous cell carcinoma. The sequences come from PBMCs, collected before nivolumab (anti-PD-1) treatment. This CDR3 reads CASSRTGNTEAFF. The CDR3 DNA reads TGTGCCAGCAGCCGGACAGGGAACACTGAAGCTTTCTTT. Full variable domain (rest looked up from reference TRBV7-9 and TRBJ1-1): DTGVSQNPRHKITKRGQNVTFRCDPISEHNRLYWYRQTLGQGPEFLTYFQNEAQLEKSRLLSDRFSAERPKGSFSTLEIQRTEQGDSAMYLCASSRTGNTEAFFGQGTRLTVV.